Presented here are 11 T cell receptor beta chains from one specimen sequenced in a study of blood T cells in healthy people across ages. With a J-beta primer mix and a sample-barcoded 5' primer, a second PCR ran roughly 6 to 11 cycles. Each CDR3 protein is one row after TCRdb ran MiXCR on the 5' RACE reads. Altogether roughly 860,000 distinct CDR3 sequences are present, about 62% being singletons, with the ten largest covering around a quarter. What was sequenced was blood. These receptors were obtained from a man aged 25 to 40 in good health.

Ten or more counts support this clonotype. This rearrangement joins TRBV7-8 to TRBJ2-7; 13 positions agree with TRBD2. The germline V gene encodes CDR1 SGHVS and CDR2 FQNEAQ. CDR3 length equals 16 residues. The J segment lost 7 bases and the V segment lost 1 base, leaving 7 bases of the junction unmatched. DNA for the CDR3: TGTGCCAGCAGCTTAGGGGGGACTAGCGGGACTTTGGAGCAGTACTTC. Translation: CASSLGGTSGTLEQYF.

The rearrangement joins TRBV4-1 to TRBJ2-5, with D possibly matching TRBD1 (5 bases). Germline CDR1 is MGHRA and CDR2 is YSYEKL. This CDR3 region has 16 residues. V was pared by 0 bases and J by 11 bases, with 22 bases between. The CDR3: CASSQEARARTNEQYF. As DNA, the CDR3 is TGCGCCAGCAGCCAAGAAGCCAGGGCCCGTACCAATGAGCAGTACTTC.

This clonotype was seen only a few times. The chain joins TRBV20-1 to TRBJ1-2; TRBD1 matches 7 bases. With V trimmed by 6 bases and J by 4 bases, 17 bases remained unmatched. This CDR3 region has 16 residues. Germline V lookup: CDR1 DFQATT, CDR2 SNEGSKA (reference sequence). CDR3 coding DNA: TGCAGTGCCTACCAGACAGGGATCGGCGCGGGCTATGGCTACACCTTC. Protein product: CSAYQTGIGAGYGYTF.

This clonotype was recorded at least ten times. This sequence joins TRBV10-3 and TRBJ1-2; D gene uncertain. The CDR3 length is 15 residues. CDR1 and CDR2 from the germline V gene are ENHRY and SYGVKD. Trimming removed 0 bases from V and 4 bases from J, with 12 bases in between. The CDR3 reads CAISESDRPFYGYTF. The CDR3 region has the DNA TGTGCCATCAGTGAGTCAGATAGACCCTTCTATGGCTACACCTTC.

This clonotype was observed a handful of times. The V gene is TRBV12-3 or TRBV12-4, the J gene TRBJ2-3; no firm D call. CDR3 size: 12 residues. Trimming removed 2 bases from V and 7 bases from J, with 7 bases in between. The CDR3 nucleotides are TGTGCCAGCAGTTTATCTGGAAATACGCAGTATTTT. Amino acid sequence: CASSLSGNTQYF.

The genes are TRBV5-1 and TRBJ2-1; 8 nucleotides line up with TRBD2. The CDR3 has 14 amino acids. Germline V gene sequence: CDR1 SGHRS, CDR2 YFSETQ. With V trimmed by 2 bases and J by 5 bases, 3 bases remained unmatched. This chain's CDR3 is CASSLLADNNEQFF. CDR3 DNA: TGCGCCAGCAGCTTACTAGCGGACAACAATGAGCAGTTCTTC. Full variable domain (missing parts from reference TRBV5-1 and TRBJ2-1): KAGVTQTPRYLIKTRGQQVTLSCSPISGHRSVSWYQQTPGQGLQFLFEYFSETQRNKGNFPGRFSGRQFSNSRSEMNVSTLELGDSALYLCASSLLADNNEQFFGPGTRLTVL.

The sample holds one count of this clonotype. Just one base apart from a much larger clone, this may be a read error. The chain carries TRBV5-5 and TRBJ2-5; D may be TRBD2 (6 bases). V was shortened by 7 bases and J by 11 bases, with 21 bases between the two germline ends. The CDR3 contains 13 residues. In germline, CDR1 is SGHKS, CDR2 YYEKEE (reference sequence). CDR3 sequence (DNA): TGTGCCAGCCGCCCTGGGGGGTACAATGAGCAGTACTTC. Translating gives CASRPGGYNEQYF.

This sequence joins TRBV6-5 and TRBJ1-2, with unresolved D. Germline CDR1 and CDR2: MNHEY and SVGAGI. The CDR3 extends over 13 amino acids. The V gene lost 2 bases and the J gene lost 7 bases, with 11 bases spanning the gap. CDR3 protein: CASSYPGGGGYTF. In DNA form, the CDR3 reads TGTGCCAGCAGTTACCCGGGTGGAGGTGGCTACACCTTC.

This sequence joins TRBV29-1 and TRBJ2-2, with D possibly called TRBD1 or TRBD2 (5 bases each). Germline lookup yields CDR1 SQVTM and CDR2 ANQGSEA. V lost 6 bases, J lost 6 bases, and 8 bases lay in between. The CDR3 has 11 residues. The CDR3 DNA sequence: TGCAGCGTGCTGGGGGCCGGGGAGCTGTTTTTT. This sequence encodes CSVLGAGELFF.

This chain links TRBV7-2 with TRBJ2-1, with 12 nucleotides matching TRBD2. CDR3 size: 16 residues. After removal of 4 bases from V and 6 bases from J, the junction contained 7 bases not matched to a gene. Germline V gene data show CDR1 as SGHTA and CDR2 as FQGNSA. In DNA, the CDR3 is TGTGCCAGCAGCTCCTACGCGGGACTAGCGGGCAATGAGCAGTTCTTC. Protein product: CASSSYAGLAGNEQFF.

V and J are TRBV5-5 and TRBJ2-7; the match to TRBD1 covers 10 bases. The assigned J gene may be wrong: the sequence end matches TRBJ2-5 better. Germline V gene data show CDR1 as SGHKS and CDR2 as YYEKEE (reference sequence). This CDR3 contains 16 residues. The CDR3 sequence is CASSSNRQGARETQYF. In nucleotides, the CDR3 is TGTGCCAGCAGCTCAAATCGACAGGGGGCGCGGGAGACCCAGTACTTC.